Following are 13 T cell receptor beta chains from one sample sequenced in a study of T cell clonality in common variable immunodeficiency. This table comes from immunoSEQ multiplex PCR, and its TCRdb copy is limited to in-frame clones, with some not included. Listed for the sample are 75,000 to 85,000 clones, none seen a single time. The sample consisted of peripheral blood mononuclear cells. The receptors were gathered from a person aged 18 to 69 in good health.

There are many counts of this clone. The CDR3 end falls 3 residues outside the read, so it is completed with the germline J gene. The chain couples TRBV24-1 to TRBJ2-5; 10 bases are shared with TRBD1. The CDR3 totals 16 residues. Trimming cost V 2 bases and J 5 bases; bases outside gene matches: 7. Germline V gene data show CDR1 as KGHDR and CDR2 as SFDVKD. The CDR3 region is CATSDSDRGRAETQYF. The sequenced CDR3 bases are TGTGCCACCAGTGATTCAGACAGGGGGCGGGCGGAGACC.

This clone was observed many times. Read data end 3 residues before the CDR3 end; the end is taken from the germline J gene. The chain joins TRBV24-1 to TRBJ2-3, with 7 nucleotides matching TRBD2. CDR1 KGHDR and CDR2 SFDVKD come from the germline V gene. This CDR3 is 15 amino acids long. The V gene end was trimmed by 7 bases and the J gene end by 0 bases; junction bases not matched to a gene: 6. CDR3 DNA, as far as it was read: TGTGCCACCAGCGCTACGGGGGGTAGCACAGATACG. Amino acids: CATSATGGSTDT. The full CDR3 is CATSATGGSTDTQYF.

This clone was counted many times. Sequencing ends 3 residues short of the CDR3 end; the germline J gene provides the rest. The rearrangement links TRBV19 to TRBJ1-2; the match to TRBD1 covers 10 bases. Germline lookup yields CDR1 LNHDA and CDR2 SQIVND (reference sequence). The CDR3 runs to 17 residues. V trimming: 3 bases; J trimming: 5 bases; junction bases outside the gene matches: 12. The CDR3 is CASSIGTGANNLYGYTF. CDR3 DNA, as far as it was read: TGTGCCAGTAGTATCGGGACAGGGGCTAATAATCTATATGGC.

At least ten counts were recorded for this clone. Sequencing ends 3 residues short of the CDR3 end; the germline J gene provides the rest. The rearrangement joins TRBV5-4 to TRBJ2-4; 8 bases are a match to TRBD1. The CDR3 has 14 amino acids. Germline CDR1 reads SGHNT; CDR2 reads YYREEE (reference sequence). Losses at the gene ends were 4 bases for V and 7 bases for J; bases not matched to a gene: 7. The CDR3 loop reads CASSTTTGENIQYF. Partial CDR3 DNA: TGTGCCAGCAGCACCACGACAGGGGAGAACATT.

This clone was counted many times. Sequencing ends 3 residues short of the CDR3 end; the germline J gene provides the rest. This sequence joins TRBV9 and TRBJ2-7; 10 nucleotides match TRBD2. The CDR3 length is 15 residues. Per the germline V gene, CDR1 is SGDLS and CDR2 is YYNGEE. Germline trimming cut 4 bases from V and 6 bases from J; bases unmatched to any gene: 10. The covered CDR3 bases are TGTGCCAGCAGCCGTACTAGCGGGGATTACGGCGAG. Its translation is CASSRTSGDYGE. The entire CDR3 is CASSRTSGDYGEQYF.

The sample holds many counts of this clone. Read sequence stops 3 residues before the CDR3 end, and the germline J gene provides the missing end. This chain connects TRBV14 to TRBJ2-1; D might be TRBD2 (6 bases). The V gene's germline CDR1 is SGHDN and CDR2 FVKESK. The CDR3 is 16 residues long. Trimming removed 2 bases from V and 6 bases from J, with 17 bases in between. The CDR3 sequence: CASSQFRDWRGNEQFF. The covered CDR3 bases are TGTGCCAGCAGCCAATTTCGGGACTGGAGGGGCAATGAG.

This clone was found many times. The read finishes 3 residues shy of the CDR3 end, and the germline J gene is used to complete it. The chain combines TRBV7-9 with TRBJ2-1; TRBD2 matches 10 bases. Germline CDR1 and CDR2: SEHNR and FQNEAQ (reference sequence). CDR3 length: 15 residues. Trimming removed 6 bases from V and 7 bases from J; junction bases left unmatched: 9. This chain's CDR3 is CASRGAGGPFNEQFF. The CDR3 DNA, read in part, is TGTGCCAGCAGGGGAGCGGGAGGGCCTTTTAATGAG.

This clone has ten or more counts. The read is 3 residues too short to cover the CDR3 end, so that end is filled in from the germline J gene. This chain uses TRBV6-2 or TRBV6-3 with TRBJ2-2; TRBD1 aligns across 7 bases. CDR3 length: 15 amino acids. V shed 2 bases, J shed 5 bases, and the junction held 5 bases outside the gene matches. CDR1 is MNHEY, CDR2 SVGEGT, per germline. CDR3 sequence: CASSYEGAGTGELFF. Partial CDR3 DNA: TGTGCCAGCAGTTACGAGGGGGCAGGGACCGGGGAG.

This clone was counted at least ten times. Mismatch with germline at one junction end may stem from a read error. The read ends 3 residues early relative to the CDR3; the germline J gene fills the gap. This chain joins TRBV7-2 and TRBJ2-4; the D gene is possibly TRBD1 (5 bases). This CDR3 is 13 amino acids long. The V gene's germline CDR1 is SGHTA and CDR2 FQGNSA. The sequenced CDR3 bases are TGTGCCAGCAGCGGAAGCGCAGGGAACACT. Encoded protein: CASSGSAGNT. The CDR3 as a whole reads CASSGSAGNTQYF.

This clone was seen ten or more times. The read ends 3 residues before the CDR3 terminus; that terminus is restored from the germline J gene. The J gene is TRBJ2-7, the V gene TRBV6-2 or TRBV6-3; no firm D call. The CDR3 totals 14 residues. Trimming removed 3 bases from V and 4 bases from J, with 13 bases in between. CDR1 is MNHEY, CDR2 SVGEGT, per germline. The CDR3 sequence is CASSYTFISYEQYF. Incomplete CDR3 DNA: TGTGCCAGCAGTTATACATTCATTTCATACGAG.

This clone occurred many times. The read halts 3 residues ahead of the CDR3 end, with the missing end drawn from the germline J gene. The chain has TRBV19 and TRBJ2-7; TRBD1 matches 11 bases. The V segment lost 3 bases and the J segment 6 bases; nucleotides outside the gene matches: 7. Germline values: CDR1 LNHDA, CDR2 SQIVND (reference sequence). This CDR3 is built from 15 residues. Incomplete CDR3 DNA: TGTGCCAGTAGTATCCAGGGACAGGGGGTTGTCGAG. Its protein product is CASSIQGQGVVE. The entire CDR3 reads CASSIQGQGVVEQYF. The full variable domain, with the rest looked up from reference TRBV19 and TRBJ2-7, is DGGITQSPKYLFRKEGQNVTLSCEQNLNHDAMYWYRQDPGQGLRLIYYSQIVNDFQKGDIAEGYSVSREKKESFPLTVTSAQKNPTAFYLCASSIQGQGVVEQYFGPGTRLTVT.

In this sample, this clone turned up many times. The read stops 3 residues short of the end of the CDR3; the missing end is completed from the germline J gene. The chain couples TRBV6-1 to TRBJ1-3; D gene uncertain. V gave up 0 bases and J gave up 5 bases, with 8 bases separating them. Germline assignment: CDR1 MNHNS and CDR2 SASEGT. CDR3 length equals 14 residues. The CDR3 DNA, read in part, is TGTGCCAGCAGTGAAGCCGACACCCGAAACACC. It translates to CASSEADTRNT. The whole CDR3 protein is CASSEADTRNTIYF.

Many counts were recorded for this clone. A much larger clone is a single base away; this may be a read error. The read terminates 3 residues ahead of where the CDR3 ends, so the germline J gene completes it. The chain recombines TRBV7-9 with TRBJ2-1; tentative D call: TRBD1 (6 bases). The length of the CDR3 is 13 residues. Trimming took off 5 bases at V and 4 bases at J, with 9 bases between the two ends. Germline-derived CDR1 and CDR2 are SEHNR and FQNEAQ (reference sequence). The CDR3 DNA, read in part, is TGTGCCAGCAGCCCGGACAGATACAATGAG. Residues: CASSPDRYNE. The entire CDR3 sequence reads CASSPDRYNEQFF.